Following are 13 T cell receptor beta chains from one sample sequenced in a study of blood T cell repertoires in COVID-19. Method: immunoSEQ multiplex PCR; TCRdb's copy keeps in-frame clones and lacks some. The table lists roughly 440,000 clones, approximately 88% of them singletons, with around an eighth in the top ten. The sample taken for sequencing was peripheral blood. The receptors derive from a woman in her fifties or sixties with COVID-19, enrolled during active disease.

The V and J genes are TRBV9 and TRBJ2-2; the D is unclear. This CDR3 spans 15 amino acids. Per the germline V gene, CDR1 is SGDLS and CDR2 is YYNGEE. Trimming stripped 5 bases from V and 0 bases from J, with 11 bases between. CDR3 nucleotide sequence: TGTGCCAGCAGTTGGAGCGAGGCGAACACCGGGGAGCTGTTTTTT. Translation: CASSWSEANTGELFF.

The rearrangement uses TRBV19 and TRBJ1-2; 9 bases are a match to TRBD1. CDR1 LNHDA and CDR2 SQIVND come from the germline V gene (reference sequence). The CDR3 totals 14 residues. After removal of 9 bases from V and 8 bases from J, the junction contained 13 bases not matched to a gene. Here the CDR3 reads CASSPGTGLRGYTF. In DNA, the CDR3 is TGTGCCAGCAGCCCCGGGACAGGGTTGAGGGGCTACACCTTC.

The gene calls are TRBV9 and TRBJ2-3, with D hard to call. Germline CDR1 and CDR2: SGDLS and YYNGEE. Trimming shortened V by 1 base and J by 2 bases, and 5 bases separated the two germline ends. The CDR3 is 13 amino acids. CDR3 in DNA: TGTGCCAGCAGCGTATCAGTCACAGATACGCAGTATTTT. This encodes CASSVSVTDTQYF.

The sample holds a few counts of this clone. CDR3 nucleotide sequence: TGTGCCAGTAGTATAGGGTCCCGGCAGCCCCAGCATTTT. Its protein is CASSIGSRQPQHF. The chain is built from TRBV19 and TRBJ1-5; D not resolved. CDR3 length: 13 residues. V was shortened by 1 base and J by 7 bases, with 8 bases between the two germline ends. Germline CDR1 reads LNHDA; CDR2 reads SQIVND (reference sequence).

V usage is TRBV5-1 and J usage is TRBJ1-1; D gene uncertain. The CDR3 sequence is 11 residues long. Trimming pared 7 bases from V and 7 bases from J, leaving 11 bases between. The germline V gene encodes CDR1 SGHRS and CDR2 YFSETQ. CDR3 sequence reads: CASLLSLEAFF. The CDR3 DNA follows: TGCGCCAGCCTTTTATCACTTGAAGCTTTCTTT. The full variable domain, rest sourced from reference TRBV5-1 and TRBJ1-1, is KAGVTQTPRYLIKTRGQQVTLSCSPISGHRSVSWYQQTPGQGLQFLFEYFSETQRNKGNFPGRFSGRQFSNSRSEMNVSTLELGDSALYLCASLLSLEAFFGQGTRLTVV.

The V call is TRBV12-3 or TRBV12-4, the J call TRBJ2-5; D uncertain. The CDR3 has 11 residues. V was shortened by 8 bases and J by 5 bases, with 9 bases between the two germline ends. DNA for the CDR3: TGTGCCAGCGGTCCCAGGGAGACCCAGTACTTC. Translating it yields CASGPRETQYF.

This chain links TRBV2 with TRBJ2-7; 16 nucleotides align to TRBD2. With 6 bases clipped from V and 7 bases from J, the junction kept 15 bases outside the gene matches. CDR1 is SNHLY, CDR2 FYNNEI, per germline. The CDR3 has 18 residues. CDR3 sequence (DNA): TGTGCCAGCAGCCCCATCCCGGGACTAGCGGGAGGGGGCGGTGAGCAGTACTTC. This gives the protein CASSPIPGLAGGGGEQYF.

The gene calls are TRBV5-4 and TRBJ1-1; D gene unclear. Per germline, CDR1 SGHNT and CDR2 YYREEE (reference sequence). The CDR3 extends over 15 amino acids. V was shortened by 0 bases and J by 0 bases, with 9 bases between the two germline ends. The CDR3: CASSLGTGMNTEAFF. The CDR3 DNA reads TGTGCCAGCAGCTTGGGGACGGGGATGAACACTGAAGCTTTCTTT. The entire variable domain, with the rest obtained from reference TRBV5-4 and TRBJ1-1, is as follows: ETGVTQSPTHLIKTRGQQVTLRCSSQSGHNTVSWYQQALGQGPQFIFQYYREEENGRGNFPPRFSGLQFPNYSSELNVNALELDDSALYLCASSLGTGMNTEAFFGQGTRLTVV.

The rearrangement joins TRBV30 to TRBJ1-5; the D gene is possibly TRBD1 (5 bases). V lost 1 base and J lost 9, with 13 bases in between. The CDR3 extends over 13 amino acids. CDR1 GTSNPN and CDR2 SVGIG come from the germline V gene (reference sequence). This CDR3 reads CAWSEMRGGPQHF. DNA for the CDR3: TGTGCCTGGAGTGAGATGCGGGGGGGGCCCCAGCATTTT.

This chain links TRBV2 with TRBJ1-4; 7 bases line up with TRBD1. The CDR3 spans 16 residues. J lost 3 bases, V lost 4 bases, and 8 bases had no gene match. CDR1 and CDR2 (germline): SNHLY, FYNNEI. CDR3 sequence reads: CASSGPSDRANEKLFF. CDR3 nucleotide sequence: TGTGCCAGCAGTGGCCCTAGCGACAGGGCTAATGAAAAACTGTTTTTT. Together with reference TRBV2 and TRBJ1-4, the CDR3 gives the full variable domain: EPEVTQTPSHQVTQMGQEVILRCVPISNHLYFYWYRQILGQKVEFLVSFYNNEISEKSEIFDDQFSVERPDGSNFTLKIRSTKLEDSAMYFCASSGPSDRANEKLFFGSGTQLSVL.

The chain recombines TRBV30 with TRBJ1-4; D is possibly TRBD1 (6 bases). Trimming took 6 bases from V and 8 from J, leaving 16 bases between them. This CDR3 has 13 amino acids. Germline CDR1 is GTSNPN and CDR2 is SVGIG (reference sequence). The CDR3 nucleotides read TGTGCCTGTAACCAGGGCCAGGGGGAAAAACTGTTTTTT. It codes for CACNQGQGEKLFF.

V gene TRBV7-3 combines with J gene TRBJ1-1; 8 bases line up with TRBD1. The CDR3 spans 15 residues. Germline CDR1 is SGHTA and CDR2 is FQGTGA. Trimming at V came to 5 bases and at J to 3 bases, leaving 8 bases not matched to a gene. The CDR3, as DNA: TGTGCCAGCAGCCTCCAACCGGGACAGGACACTGAAGCTTTCTTT. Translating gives CASSLQPGQDTEAFF.

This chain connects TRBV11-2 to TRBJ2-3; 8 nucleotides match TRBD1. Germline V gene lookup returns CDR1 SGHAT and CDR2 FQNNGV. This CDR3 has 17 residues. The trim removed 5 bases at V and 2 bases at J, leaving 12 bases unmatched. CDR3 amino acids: CASSLLTGDGFTDTQYF. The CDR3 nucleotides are TGTGCCAGCAGCCTACTGACAGGGGATGGATTCACAGATACGCAGTATTTT.